This T cell receptor (beta chain) stems from a study of T cells expressing NK-cell markers. Across the whole study: Underlying the TCR beta repertoires were sorted CD3+CD56+NKG2C+, CD3+CD56+NKG2C- and CD3+CD56-NKG2C+ T cells.

It was by 5'RACE template switching with UMIs that TCR beta cDNA was made. TCRdb reanalyzed the 5' RACE reads, giving one entry per CDR3 protein sequence and no DNA. The listing records about 140,000 distinct CDR3 sequences. This CDR3 has 15 amino acids. Worth noting for this clonotype: Its cognate antigen is unknown.

Study-level results: These same clonotypes (in several donors) also led the CD3+CD56-NKG2C+ fraction. Each of over 5 donors carried dominant NKG2C+ clonotypes accounting for roughly 1.0-7.5% of CD8+ T cells.

This TCR derives from a man in his late teens or twenties in good health. What was sequenced was blood T cells: a sorted CD56 or NKG2C T cell subset, CD4+ or CD8+ T cells, or bulk PBMC T cells (not recorded which). The V gene is TRBV12-3 or TRBV12-4, the J gene TRBJ1-5; TCRdb reports TRBD1, a call that lacks DNA to check it against. CDR3 loop: CASSPGTGSDQPQHF.